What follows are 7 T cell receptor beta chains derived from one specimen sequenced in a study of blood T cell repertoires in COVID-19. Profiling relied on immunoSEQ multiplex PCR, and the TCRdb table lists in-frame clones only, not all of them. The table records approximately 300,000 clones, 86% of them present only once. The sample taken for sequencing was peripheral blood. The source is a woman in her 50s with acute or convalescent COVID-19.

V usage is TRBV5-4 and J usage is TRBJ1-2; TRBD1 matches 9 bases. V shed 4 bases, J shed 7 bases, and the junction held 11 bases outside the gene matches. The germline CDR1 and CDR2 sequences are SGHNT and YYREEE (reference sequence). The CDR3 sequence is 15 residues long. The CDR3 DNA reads TGTGCCAGCAGCCCTCAACAGGGGGCGCGGAGTGGCTACACCTTC. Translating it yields CASSPQQGARSGYTF.

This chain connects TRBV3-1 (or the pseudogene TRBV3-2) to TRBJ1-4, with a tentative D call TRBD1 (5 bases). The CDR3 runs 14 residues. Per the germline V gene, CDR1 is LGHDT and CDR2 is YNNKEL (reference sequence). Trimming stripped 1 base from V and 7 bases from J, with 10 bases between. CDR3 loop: CASSQAGLVEKLFF. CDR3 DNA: TGTGCCAGCAGCCAAGCAGGGTTGGTTGAAAAACTGTTTTTT.

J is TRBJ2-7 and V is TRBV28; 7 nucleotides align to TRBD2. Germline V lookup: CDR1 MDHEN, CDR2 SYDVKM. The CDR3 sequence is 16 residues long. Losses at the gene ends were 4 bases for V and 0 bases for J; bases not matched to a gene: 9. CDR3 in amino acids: CASSWASGPFSYEQYF. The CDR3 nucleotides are TGTGCCAGCAGTTGGGCTAGCGGACCCTTCTCCTACGAGCAGTACTTC.

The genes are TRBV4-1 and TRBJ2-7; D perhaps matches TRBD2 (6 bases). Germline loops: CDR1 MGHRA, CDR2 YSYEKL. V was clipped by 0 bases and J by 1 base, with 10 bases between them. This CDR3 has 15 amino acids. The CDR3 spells CASSQEGGSSYEQYF. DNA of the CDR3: TGCGCCAGCAGCCAAGAGGGGGGTTCTTCCTACGAGCAGTACTTC.

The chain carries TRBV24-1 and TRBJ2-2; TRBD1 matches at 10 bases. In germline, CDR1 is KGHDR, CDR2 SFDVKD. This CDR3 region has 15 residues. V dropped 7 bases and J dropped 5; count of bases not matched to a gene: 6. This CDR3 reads CATRTGQGTTGELFF. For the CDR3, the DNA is TGTGCCACCAGGACGGGACAGGGGACGACCGGGGAGCTGTTTTTT.

The CDR3 nucleotides read TGTGCCAGTAGCGACAGGACCTCTGGAAACACCATATATTTT. Translation: CASSDRTSGNTIYF. The V call is TRBV19, the J call TRBJ1-3; tentative D call: TRBD1 (6 bases). In germline, CDR1 is LNHDA, CDR2 SQIVND (reference sequence). V lost 6 bases, J lost 0 bases, and 9 bases lay in between. The CDR3 is made up of 14 amino acids.

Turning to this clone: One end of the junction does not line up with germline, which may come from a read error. CDR3 nucleotides: TGTGCCAGCAGCTATAATGAAGTCCCAGACTTC. As protein: CASSYNEVPDF. V usage is TRBV7-6 and J usage is TRBJ2-7; D is undetermined. CDR1 is SGHVS and CDR2 is FNYEAQ in the germline V gene. The CDR3 covers 11 residues.